Each of the 27 T cell receptor beta chains below was sequenced from the same sample in a study of cytomegalovirus exposure and HLA in healthy donors. A multiplex PCR was run with 60 Vbeta primers and 13 Jbeta primers. Sequenced by immunoSEQ multiplex PCR; TCRdb stores in-frame clones only, minus some. The sample shows about 130,000 clones, approximately 68% of them seen only once. The sequencing input was PBMCs. All receptors derive from a man younger than 40 in good health and CMV-seropositive.

This clone was counted a few times. The chain has TRBV7-8 and TRBJ2-7; 7 bases match TRBD1. Germline V lookup: CDR1 SGHVS, CDR2 FQNEAQ. The CDR3 is 19 residues long. The J segment lost 2 bases and the V segment lost 2 bases, leaving 18 bases of the junction unmatched. CDR3 DNA sequence: TGTGCCAGCAGCTTATATCGTTTTTACTCGGGACAGAAGACCTACGAGCAGTACTTC. It translates to CASSLYRFYSGQKTYEQYF.

The V call is TRBV25-1, the J call TRBJ1-3; perhaps TRBD1 as D (5 bases). The CDR3 sequence is 13 residues long. With 6 bases removed from V and 1 base from J, the gap between germline ends came to 7 bases. Germline-derived CDR1 and CDR2 are MGHDK and SYGVNS. Here the CDR3 reads CASRTESGNTIYF. The DNA of the CDR3 is TGTGCCAGCAGGACAGAGTCTGGAAACACCATATATTTT.

This clone has a count of ten or more. The chain uses TRBV7-9 and TRBJ2-3, with 12 bases aligning to TRBD2. CDR1 is SEHNR and CDR2 is FQNEAQ in the germline V gene (reference sequence). V lost 5 bases, J lost 5 bases, and 8 bases stayed unmatched. The length of the CDR3 is 16 residues. DNA of the CDR3: TGTGCCAGCAGCCGCCGACTAGCGGGAGAGGGAGATACGCAGTATTTT. Its protein product is CASSRRLAGEGDTQYF.

This clone occurred a few times. This CDR3 reads CASSRSRDRVETQYF. CDR3 nucleotide sequence: TGTGCCAGCAGTCGTTCCCGCGACAGGGTGGAGACCCAGTACTTC. V usage is TRBV6-1 and J usage is TRBJ2-5, with 7 positions matching TRBD1. The J segment lost 5 bases and the V segment lost 5 bases, leaving 11 bases of the junction unmatched. CDR1 is MNHNS and CDR2 is SASEGT in the germline V gene. This CDR3 has 15 residues.

The chain couples TRBV6-1 to TRBJ1-1; D might be TRBD1 (5 bases). Trimming removed 7 bases at V and 7 bases at J, with 13 bases between. Germline CDR1 MNHNS, CDR2 SASEGT. The CDR3 consists of 12 residues. This chain's CDR3 is CASIGHRLEAFF. In DNA form, the CDR3 reads TGTGCCAGCATCGGACACAGACTTGAAGCTTTCTTT.

The chain joins TRBV7-9 to TRBJ2-2, with D tentatively TRBD1 (5 bases). The CDR3 is made up of 17 amino acids. Trimming pared 2 bases from V and 3 bases from J, leaving 16 bases between. Germline values: CDR1 SEHNR, CDR2 FQNEAQ (reference sequence). CDR3 region: CASSLSLVDIYTGELFF. The CDR3 region has the DNA TGTGCCAGCAGCTTAAGTCTAGTGGACATTTACACCGGGGAGCTGTTTTTT.

V gene TRBV5-5 combines with J gene TRBJ2-1; 10 bases map to TRBD2. Germline V gene sequence: CDR1 SGHKS, CDR2 YYEKEE (reference sequence). The CDR3 is made up of 14 amino acids. Unmatched junction bases numbered 7, after V lost 5 bases and J lost 8 bases. The CDR3 nucleotides are TGTGCCAGCAGAATACTAGCGGGAAACTATGAGCAGTTCTTC. It yields the protein CASRILAGNYEQFF.

CDR3 sequence reads: CASSLQGIPNYGYTF. As DNA, the CDR3 is TGTGCCAGCAGCTTGCAGGGGATACCTAACTATGGCTACACCTTC. V and J are TRBV5-4 and TRBJ1-2; D may be TRBD1 (6 bases). Germline values: CDR1 SGHNT, CDR2 YYREEE (reference sequence). The CDR3 spans 15 residues. The germline V and J ends were trimmed by 1 base and 0 bases, with 10 bases remaining between them. Full variable domain (missing parts from reference TRBV5-4 and TRBJ1-2): ETGVTQSPTHLIKTRGQQVTLRCSSQSGHNTVSWYQQALGQGPQFIFQYYREEENGRGNFPPRFSGLQFPNYSSELNVNALELDDSALYLCASSLQGIPNYGYTFGSGTRLTVV.

The CDR3 DNA reads as TGCGCCAGCAGCCGGGCCCTAGCGGGAGTCGGCAATGAGCAGTTCTTC. Translated: CASSRALAGVGNEQFF. The chain joins TRBV4-3 to TRBJ2-1; 10 bases map to TRBD2. CDR3 size: 16 residues. Trimming removed 4 bases from V and 6 bases from J; junction bases left unmatched: 9. Germline V gene lookup returns CDR1 LGHNA and CDR2 YSLEER.

The rearrangement links TRBV28 to TRBJ1-4; TRBD1 matches 8 bases. The germline V gene encodes CDR1 MDHEN and CDR2 SYDVKM. CDR3 length: 16 residues. Trimming cost V 0 bases and J 0 bases; bases outside gene matches: 0. The DNA for the CDR3 is TGTGCCAGCAGTTTATGGGACAGGGCAACTAATGAAAAACTGTTTTTT. Its translation is CASSLWDRATNEKLFF.

This chain joins TRBV7-2 and TRBJ1-5; D not resolved. V gave up 5 bases and J gave up 4 bases, with 15 bases separating them. Germline V gene data show CDR1 as SGHTA and CDR2 as FQGNSA. This CDR3 region has 15 residues. CDR3 amino acids: CASSPGVFFNQPQHF. The CDR3 nucleotides are TGTGCCAGCAGCCCCGGAGTCTTCTTTAATCAGCCCCAGCATTTT.

The chain recombines TRBV7-8 with TRBJ1-2; TRBD1 matches 9 bases. The V and J ends lost 2 bases and 3 bases, in that order; junction bases with no gene match: 7. Germline-derived CDR1 and CDR2 are SGHVS and FQNEAQ. This CDR3 has 16 residues. CDR3 in amino acids: CASSLIVGTGYYGYTF. The DNA of the CDR3 is TGTGCCAGCAGCTTAATAGTCGGGACAGGGTACTATGGCTACACCTTC.

This clone appeared once. The chain has TRBV29-1 and TRBJ1-2; D not resolved. Germline V gene data show CDR1 as SQVTM and CDR2 as ANQGSEA. The V and J ends lost 4 bases and 8 bases respectively, with 17 bases between them. The CDR3 is 13 amino acids. CDR3 sequence: CSVARNSPGGYTF. CDR3 DNA: TGCAGCGTTGCGCGAAACTCTCCGGGGGGCTACACCTTC.

This chain connects TRBV5-1 to TRBJ1-6; tentatively, D is TRBD1 (6 bases). Germline V gene sequence: CDR1 SGHRS, CDR2 YFSETQ. The CDR3 runs 17 residues. V was shortened by 4 bases and J by 2 bases, with 16 bases between the two germline ends. This CDR3 reads CASSEQGWGAYNSPLHF. The CDR3 DNA follows: TGCGCCAGCAGCGAACAGGGCTGGGGTGCCTATAATTCACCCCTCCACTTT.

The V gene is TRBV29-1, the J gene TRBJ2-3, with D unresolved. CDR3 size: 14 residues. Germline V gene data show CDR1 as SQVTM and CDR2 as ANQGSEA. The V gene lost 8 bases and the J gene lost 1 base, with 16 bases spanning the gap. The CDR3 protein is CSSANGDRTDTQYF. CDR3 nucleotides: TGCAGCTCTGCTAACGGAGACCGCACAGATACGCAGTATTTT.

CDR3 nucleotides: TGTGCCAGCAGTTATCTGACAGGGAGGGATACGCAGTATTTT. Translation: CASSYLTGRDTQYF. The chain combines TRBV6-5 with TRBJ2-3, with D tentatively TRBD1 (7 bases). Trimming shortened V by 3 bases and J by 6 bases, and 13 bases separated the two germline ends. Looked up from germline, CDR1 is MNHEY and CDR2 is SVGAGI. The CDR3 extends over 14 amino acids.

The chain combines TRBV18 with TRBJ2-3; possible D gene TRBD2, 6 bases. Germline V CDR1 and CDR2: KGHSH, LQKENI. V lost 5 bases and J lost 1, with 10 bases in between. The CDR3 contains 14 residues. CDR3 sequence reads: CASSGGLRTDTQYF. CDR3 bases: TGTGCCAGCTCAGGGGGACTGCGCACAGATACGCAGTATTTT. Supplemented by reference TRBV18 and TRBJ2-3, the full variable domain reads NAGVMQNPRHLVRRRGQEARLRCSPMKGHSHVYWYRQLPEEGLKFMVYLQKENIIDESGMPKERFSAEFPKEGPSILRIQQVVRGDSAAYFCASSGGLRTDTQYFGPGTRLTVL.

The chain employs TRBV27 and TRBJ2-1, with D hard to call. The CDR3 is 20 amino acids. Trimming took off 6 bases at V and 4 bases at J, with 31 bases between the two ends. Germline loops: CDR1 MNHEY, CDR2 SMNVEV (reference sequence). CDR3 in amino acids: CASSQPKPIKEASRYNEQFF. The CDR3 nucleotides are TGTGCCAGCAGCCAGCCTAAACCCATCAAAGAGGCTTCAAGATACAATGAGCAGTTCTTC.

The chain is built from TRBV10-3 and TRBJ2-1, with 10 bases lining up with TRBD2. From germline, CDR1 is ENHRY and CDR2 SYGVKD. This CDR3 region has 21 residues. The V and J ends lost 2 bases and 4 bases, in that order; junction bases with no gene match: 20. CDR3 residues: CAISEGRTGGASGSLYNEQFF. The CDR3 DNA follows: TGTGCCATCAGTGAGGGAAGAACAGGCGGGGCTAGCGGGAGCCTTTACAATGAGCAGTTCTTC.

The rearrangement joins TRBV27 to TRBJ1-2; D is uncertain. The CDR3 is 18 amino acids. CDR1 is MNHEY and CDR2 is SMNVEV in the germline V gene (reference sequence). V was trimmed by 7 bases and J by 0 bases, leaving 24 bases between them. The CDR3 DNA reads as TGTGCCAGCATGCGAGAGTTGGGCGCCGGAGGTACTAACTATGGCTACACCTTC. As protein: CASMRELGAGGTNYGYTF.

V is TRBV6-1 and J is TRBJ1-3, with a weak D call TRBD1 (5 bases). Between the trimmed V and J ends, which lost 6 bases and 0 bases, there was a span of 9 bases. The CDR3 runs 14 residues. Germline CDR1 and CDR2: MNHNS and SASEGT. CDR3 sequence: CASSPRVSGNTIYF. The CDR3 bases are TGTGCCAGCAGCCCCAGGGTCTCTGGAAACACCATATATTTT.

A few counts support this clone. The chain is built from TRBV9 and TRBJ2-1; weak D call: TRBD2 (6 bases). V was clipped by 2 bases and J by 2 bases, with 11 bases between them. The CDR3 is 15 amino acids. Germline assignment: CDR1 SGDLS and CDR2 YYNGEE. The CDR3 here is CASSVLGGTYNEQFF. In nucleotides, the CDR3 is TGTGCCAGCAGCGTCCTAGGCGGGACCTACAATGAGCAGTTCTTC.

This rearrangement joins TRBV25-1 to TRBJ2-5, with D perhaps matching TRBD1 (5 bases). V lost 1 base and J 4 bases, leaving 13 bases between the germline ends. From germline, CDR1 is MGHDK and CDR2 SYGVNS. CDR3 length: 15 residues. The CDR3 here is CASSEWGKGGETQYF. The CDR3 DNA sequence: TGTGCCAGCAGTGAATGGGGCAAAGGTGGAGAGACCCAGTACTTC.

V usage is TRBV6-6 and J usage is TRBJ2-3; 13 bases match TRBD2. Germline loops: CDR1 MNHNY, CDR2 SVGAGI (reference sequence). Losses at the gene ends were 6 bases for V and 0 bases for J; bases not matched to a gene: 0. There are 15 residues in the CDR3. CDR3 sequence reads: CASRLAGGSTDTQYF. The CDR3 DNA sequence: TGTGCCAGCAGACTAGCGGGAGGGAGCACAGATACGCAGTATTTT.

The chain is built from TRBV2 and TRBJ2-7; 8 bases agree with TRBD1. The CDR3 has 14 amino acids. CDR1 and CDR2 (germline): SNHLY, FYNNEI. Unmatched junction bases numbered 7, after V lost 6 bases and J lost 3 bases. The chain's CDR3 is CASSIRDRGYEQYF. CDR3 DNA sequence: TGTGCCAGCAGCATAAGAGACAGGGGCTACGAGCAGTACTTC.

The rearrangement links TRBV29-1 to TRBJ2-1, with TRBD2 matching 8 bases. V dropped 4 bases and J dropped 9; count of bases not matched to a gene: 17. The CDR3 has 16 amino acids. CDR1 is SQVTM and CDR2 is ANQGSEA in the germline V gene. This chain's CDR3 is CSVGIPPAGVNSEQFF. The CDR3 DNA sequence: TGCAGCGTTGGGATCCCCCCAGCGGGAGTGAATAGTGAGCAGTTCTTC.

The rearrangement uses TRBV27 and TRBJ1-1; 7 bases match TRBD1. This CDR3 is built from 15 residues. Per the germline V gene, CDR1 is MNHEY and CDR2 is SMNVEV (reference sequence). V was pared by 6 bases and J by 11 bases, with 18 bases of the junction left unmatched. The CDR3 sequence: CASRRDSGLPIEAFF. The CDR3 DNA reads as TGTGCCAGCAGGAGGGACAGCGGACTCCCAATTGAGGCTTTCTTT.